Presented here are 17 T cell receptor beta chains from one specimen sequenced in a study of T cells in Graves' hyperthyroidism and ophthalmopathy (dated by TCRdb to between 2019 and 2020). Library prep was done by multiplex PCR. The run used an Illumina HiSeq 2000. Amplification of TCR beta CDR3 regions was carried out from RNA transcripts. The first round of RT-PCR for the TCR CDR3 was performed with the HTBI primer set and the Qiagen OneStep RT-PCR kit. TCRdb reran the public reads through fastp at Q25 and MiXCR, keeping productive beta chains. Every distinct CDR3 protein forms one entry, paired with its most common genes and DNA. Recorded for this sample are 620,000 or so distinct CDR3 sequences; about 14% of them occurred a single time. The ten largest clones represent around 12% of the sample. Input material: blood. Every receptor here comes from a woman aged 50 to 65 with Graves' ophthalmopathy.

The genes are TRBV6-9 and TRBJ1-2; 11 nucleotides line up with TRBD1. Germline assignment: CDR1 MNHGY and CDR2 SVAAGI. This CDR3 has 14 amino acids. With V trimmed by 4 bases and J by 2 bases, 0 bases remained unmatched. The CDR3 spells CASSWDRGNYGYTF. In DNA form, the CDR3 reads TGTGCCAGCAGTTGGGACAGGGGGAACTATGGCTACACCTTC.

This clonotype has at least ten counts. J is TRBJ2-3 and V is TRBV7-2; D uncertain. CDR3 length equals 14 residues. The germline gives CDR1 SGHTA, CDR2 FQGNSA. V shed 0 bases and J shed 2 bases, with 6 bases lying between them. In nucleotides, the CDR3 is TGTGCCAGCAGCTTAGCCGGCCCCACAGATACGCAGTATTTT. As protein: CASSLAGPTDTQYF.

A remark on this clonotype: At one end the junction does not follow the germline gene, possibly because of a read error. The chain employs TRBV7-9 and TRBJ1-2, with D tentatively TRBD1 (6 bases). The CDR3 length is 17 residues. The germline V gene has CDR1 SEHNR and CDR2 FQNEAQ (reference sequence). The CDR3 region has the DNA TGTGCCAGCAGCCTAGGGTCCGGCAGGGGCCAGCCTGATGGCTACGCCTTC. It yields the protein CASSLGSGRGQPDGYAF.

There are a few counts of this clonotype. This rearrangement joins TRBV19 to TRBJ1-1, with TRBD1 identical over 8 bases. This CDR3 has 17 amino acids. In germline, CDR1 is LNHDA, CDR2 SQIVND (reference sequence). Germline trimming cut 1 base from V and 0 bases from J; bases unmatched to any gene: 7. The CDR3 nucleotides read TGTGCCAGTAGTATAGGGACAGGGAGATCAGTGAACACTGAAGCTTTCTTT. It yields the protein CASSIGTGRSVNTEAFF.

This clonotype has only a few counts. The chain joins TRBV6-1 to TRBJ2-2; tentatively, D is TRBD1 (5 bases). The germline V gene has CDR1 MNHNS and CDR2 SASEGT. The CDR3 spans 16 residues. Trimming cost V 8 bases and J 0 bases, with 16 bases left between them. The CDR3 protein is CASVGTGESNTGELFF. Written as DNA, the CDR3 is TGTGCCAGCGTAGGAACAGGCGAATCGAACACCGGGGAGCTGTTTTTT.

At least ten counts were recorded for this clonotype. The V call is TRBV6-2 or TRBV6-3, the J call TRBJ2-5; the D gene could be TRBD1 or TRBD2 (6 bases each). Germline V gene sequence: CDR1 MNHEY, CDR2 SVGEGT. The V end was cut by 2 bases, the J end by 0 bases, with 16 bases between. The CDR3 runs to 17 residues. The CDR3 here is CASSYPGGARNQETQYF. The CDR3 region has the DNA TGTGCCAGCAGTTACCCCGGGGGCGCCCGGAACCAAGAGACCCAGTACTTC.

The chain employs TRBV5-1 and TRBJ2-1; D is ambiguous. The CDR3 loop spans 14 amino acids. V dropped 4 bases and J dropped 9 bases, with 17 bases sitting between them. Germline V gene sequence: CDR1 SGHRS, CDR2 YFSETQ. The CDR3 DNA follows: TGCGCCAGCAGCCTAGGTGGAGTTCGGAGTGAGCAGTTCTTC. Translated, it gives CASSLGGVRSEQFF.

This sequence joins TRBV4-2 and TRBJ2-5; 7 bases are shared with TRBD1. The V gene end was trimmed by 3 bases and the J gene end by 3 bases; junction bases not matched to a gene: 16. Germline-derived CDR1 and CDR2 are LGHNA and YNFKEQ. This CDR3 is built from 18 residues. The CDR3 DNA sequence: TGTGCCAGCAGCCATGTAAAGAGGGGCGAGGGGGCAGAAGAGACCCAGTACTTC. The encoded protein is CASSHVKRGEGAEETQYF.

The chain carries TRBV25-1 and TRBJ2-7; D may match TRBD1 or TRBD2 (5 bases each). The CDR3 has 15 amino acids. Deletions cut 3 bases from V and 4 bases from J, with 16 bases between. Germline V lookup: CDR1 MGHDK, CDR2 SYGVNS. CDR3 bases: TGTGCCAGCAGTGACCCCTCGGGACCACCGTACGAGCAGTACTTC. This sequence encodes CASSDPSGPPYEQYF.

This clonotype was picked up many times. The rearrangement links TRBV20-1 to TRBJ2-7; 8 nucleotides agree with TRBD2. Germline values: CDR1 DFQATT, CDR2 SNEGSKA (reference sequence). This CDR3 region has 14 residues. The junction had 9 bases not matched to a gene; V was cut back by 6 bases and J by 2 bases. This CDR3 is CSAIAGGEPYEQYF. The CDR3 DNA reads TGCAGTGCCATTGCGGGAGGAGAACCCTACGAGCAGTACTTC.

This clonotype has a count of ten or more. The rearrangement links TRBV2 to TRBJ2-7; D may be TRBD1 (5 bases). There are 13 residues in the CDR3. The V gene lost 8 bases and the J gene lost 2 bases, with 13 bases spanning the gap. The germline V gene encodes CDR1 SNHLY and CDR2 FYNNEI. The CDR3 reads CASLVQGAYEQYF. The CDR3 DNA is TGTGCCAGCCTGGTTCAGGGCGCCTACGAGCAGTACTTC.

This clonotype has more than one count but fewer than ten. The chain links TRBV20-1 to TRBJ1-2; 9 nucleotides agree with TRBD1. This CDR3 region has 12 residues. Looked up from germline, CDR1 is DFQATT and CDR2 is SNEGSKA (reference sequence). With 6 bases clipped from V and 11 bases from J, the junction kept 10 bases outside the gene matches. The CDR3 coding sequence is TGCAGTGCGACCCCGGGACAGGGTATTTACACCTTC. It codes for CSATPGQGIYTF.

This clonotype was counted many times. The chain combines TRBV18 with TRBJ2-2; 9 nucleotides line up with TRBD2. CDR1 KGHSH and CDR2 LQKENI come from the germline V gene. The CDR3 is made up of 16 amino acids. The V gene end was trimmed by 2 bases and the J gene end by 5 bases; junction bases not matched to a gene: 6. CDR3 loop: CASSPGPAGGTGELFF. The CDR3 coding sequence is TGTGCCAGCTCACCAGGTCCAGCGGGAGGTACCGGGGAGCTGTTTTTT.

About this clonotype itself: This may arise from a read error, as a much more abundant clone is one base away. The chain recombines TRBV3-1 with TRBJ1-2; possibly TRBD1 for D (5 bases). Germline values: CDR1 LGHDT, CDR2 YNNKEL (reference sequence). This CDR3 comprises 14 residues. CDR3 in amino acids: CAGSQDQRGGGYTF. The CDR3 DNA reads TGTGCCGGCAGCCAAGATCAGAGGGGTGGTGGCTACACCTTC.

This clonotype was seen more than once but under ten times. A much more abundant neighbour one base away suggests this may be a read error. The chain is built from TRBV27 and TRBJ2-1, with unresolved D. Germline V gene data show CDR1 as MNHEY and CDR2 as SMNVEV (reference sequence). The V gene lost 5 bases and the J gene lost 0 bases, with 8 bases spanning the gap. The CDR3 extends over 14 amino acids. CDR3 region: CASSNSSSYNEQFF. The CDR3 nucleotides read TGTGCCAGCAGTAACAGCAGCTCCTACAATGAGCAGTTCTTC.

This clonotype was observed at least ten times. CDR3 nucleotides: TGTGCCAGCAGCGTTACAGCCACCGGGGAGCTGTTTTTT. This codes for CASSVTATGELFF. This rearrangement joins TRBV2 to TRBJ2-2; no reliable D call. This CDR3 is 13 amino acids long. The germline V gene has CDR1 SNHLY and CDR2 FYNNEI. The germline V and J ends were trimmed by 6 bases and 4 bases, with 9 bases remaining between them.

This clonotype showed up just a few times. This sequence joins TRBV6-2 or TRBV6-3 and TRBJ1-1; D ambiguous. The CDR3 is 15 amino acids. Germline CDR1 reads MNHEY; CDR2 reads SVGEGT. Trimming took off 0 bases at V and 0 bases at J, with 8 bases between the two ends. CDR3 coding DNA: TGTGCCAGCAGTTACTCGATCGGGGTGAACACTGAAGCTTTCTTT. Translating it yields CASSYSIGVNTEAFF.